This section outlines one T cell receptor beta chain sequence together with its context. The antigen is undetermined. This sample was taken from a study of T cell responses to AZD1222 COVID-19 vaccine. Points from the study as a whole: Repertoire sampling was restricted to post-peak T cell response timepoints. Baseline testing showed seropositivity in only 6 or 7 AZD1222 recipients.

The ends were cut back, 0 bases at V and 7 bases at J, with 13 bases in the middle. Germline loops: CDR1 LGHNA, CDR2 YNFKEQ. CDR3 length equals 14 residues. Profiled with immunoSEQ multiplex PCR; TCRdb holds only in-frame clones, not every one. The data hold some 150,000 clones, with 82% observed a single time. The rearrangement uses TRBV4-2 and TRBJ2-7; a possible D gene is TRBD2 (6 bases). This receptor was obtained from an adult in good health. Here the sequenced sample was peripheral blood, taken on day 0 of MenACWY control vaccination. As DNA, the CDR3 is TGTGCCAGCAGCCAAGAGGAGGGGTTCCGAGAGCAGTACTTC. It encodes CASSQEEGFREQYF.